These 18 T cell receptor beta chains were all obtained from the same sample, sequenced in a study of blood T cell repertoires in COVID-19. Here immunoSEQ multiplex PCR was the method, and the copy in TCRdb shows in-frame clones only, minus some. This table holds 150,000 to 200,000 clones, roughly nine tenths found once. Sequenced material: peripheral blood. The receptors were gathered from a woman of 80 years or more in a cohort sampled during active or convalescent COVID-19.

This sequence joins TRBV3-1 (or the pseudogene TRBV3-2) and TRBJ2-5, with a tentative D call TRBD1 (6 bases). Between the trimmed V and J ends, which lost 4 bases and 2 bases, there was a span of 11 bases. The CDR3 extends over 14 amino acids. From germline, CDR1 is LGHDT and CDR2 YNNKEL (reference sequence). The chain's CDR3 is CASSPLTGQETQYF. DNA of the CDR3: TGTGCCAGCAGCCCTTTAACAGGGCAAGAGACCCAGTACTTC.

The rearrangement joins TRBV11-3 to TRBJ2-4; 7 nucleotides align to TRBD2. The CDR3 sequence is 13 residues long. From germline, CDR1 is SGHNT and CDR2 YENEEA. J was trimmed by 3 bases and V by 5 bases; bases with no gene match: 1. The chain's CDR3 is CASSPGGKNIQYF. The CDR3 DNA is TGTGCCAGCAGCCCGGGGGGCAAAAACATTCAGTACTTC.

This chain connects TRBV12-5 to TRBJ1-2; D is undetermined. Per germline, CDR1 LGHNT and CDR2 FRNRAP. The length of the CDR3 is 13 residues. V was clipped by 1 base and J by 2 bases, with 5 bases between them. The CDR3 region is CASGLDKNYGYTF. The CDR3 DNA sequence: TGTGCTAGTGGTTTGGACAAGAACTATGGCTACACCTTC.

This chain links TRBV6-5 with TRBJ1-1; D is perhaps TRBD1 (6 bases). The germline V and J ends were trimmed by 5 bases and 11 bases, with 24 bases remaining between them. This CDR3 is 15 amino acids long. In germline, CDR1 is MNHEY, CDR2 SVGAGI. CDR3 region: CASSTRPGTTVNAFF. The CDR3 DNA sequence: TGTGCCAGCAGTACACGACCCGGGACAACCGTGAATGCTTTCTTT.

The chain links TRBV4-3 to TRBJ2-4, with a tentative D call TRBD2 (5 bases). Germline V gene sequence: CDR1 LGHNA, CDR2 YSLEER. This CDR3 has 17 amino acids. V lost 0 bases and J lost 0, with 12 bases in between. The CDR3 DNA is TGCGCCAGCAGCCAAGATGGAGGCAAACTAGCCAAAAACATTCAGTACTTC. It yields the protein CASSQDGGKLAKNIQYF.

The sample holds one count of this clone. V usage is TRBV5-1 and J usage is TRBJ2-5, with a weak D call TRBD2 (5 bases). This CDR3 spans 13 amino acids. The V and J ends lost 8 bases and 2 bases respectively, with 13 bases between them. CDR1 is SGHRS, CDR2 YFSETQ, per germline. CDR3 region: CASGRTRQETQYF. CDR3 DNA: TGCGCCAGTGGCAGGACTCGACAAGAGACCCAGTACTTC.

The chain links TRBV5-8 to TRBJ2-5; perhaps TRBD1 as D (5 bases). Germline-derived CDR1 and CDR2 are SGHTS and YDEGEE. There are 17 residues in the CDR3. Trimming took off 4 bases at V and 5 bases at J, with 24 bases between the two ends. CDR3 coding DNA: TGTGCCAGCAGCCTCAATGGGGCCTTAATAGGGGTCGAGACCCAGTACTTC. It translates to CASSLNGALIGVETQYF.

The rearrangement links TRBV10-1 to TRBJ2-7; D perhaps matches TRBD2 (6 bases). Germline V gene lookup returns CDR1 WNHNN and CDR2 SYGVQD (reference sequence). This CDR3 spans 13 amino acids. V was cut by 4 bases and J by 3 bases, with 10 bases left in between. The CDR3 nucleotides are TGCGCCAGCAGTGGGCGGGGTGGCTACGAGCAGTACTTC. This codes for CASSGRGGYEQYF.

The J gene is TRBJ1-6, the V gene TRBV18, with 7 bases identical to TRBD1. After removal of 1 base from V and 9 bases from J, the junction contained 9 bases not matched to a gene. Germline values: CDR1 KGHSH, CDR2 LQKENI. The CDR3 consists of 16 residues. CDR3 bases: TGTGCCAGCTCACCACAGGGGGCCGCCCAGGGTTCACCCCTCCACTTT. Protein: CASSPQGAAQGSPLHF. The whole variable domain, remainder taken from reference TRBV18 and TRBJ1-6, is NAGVMQNPRHLVRRRGQEARLRCSPMKGHSHVYWYRQLPEEGLKFMVYLQKENIIDESGMPKERFSAEFPKEGPSILRIQQVVRGDSAAYFCASSPQGAAQGSPLHFGNGTRLTVT.

This clone was seen just once. The chain links TRBV20-1 to TRBJ1-2; D perhaps matches TRBD1 (5 bases). The V and J ends lost 3 bases and 5 bases respectively, with 16 bases between them. This CDR3 region has 14 residues. CDR1 DFQATT and CDR2 SNEGSKA come from the germline V gene (reference sequence). The CDR3 loop is CSASKDITQYGYTF. The CDR3 region has the DNA TGCAGTGCTAGTAAGGACATAACACAGTATGGCTACACCTTC.

The chain recombines TRBV28 with TRBJ1-4, with D unresolved. The V and J ends lost 10 bases and 7 bases respectively, with 25 bases between them. Germline CDR1 MDHEN, CDR2 SYDVKM. This CDR3 spans 16 amino acids. The CDR3 is CATEAQAGSRGEKLFF. The CDR3, as DNA: TGTGCCACGGAAGCTCAGGCCGGATCGCGGGGTGAAAAACTGTTTTTT. The entire variable domain, with the rest obtained from reference TRBV28 and TRBJ1-4, is as follows: DVKVTQSSRYLVKRTGEKVFLECVQDMDHENMFWYRQDPGLGLRLIYFSYDVKMKEKGDIPEGYSVSREKKERFSLILESASTNQTSMYLCATEAQAGSRGEKLFFGSGTQLSVL.

V is TRBV4-3 and J is TRBJ1-3; D is unclear. V was shortened by 0 bases and J by 1 base, with 7 bases between the two germline ends. The CDR3 is 15 residues long. Looked up from germline, CDR1 is LGHNA and CDR2 is YSLEER. CDR3 bases: TGCGCCAGCAGCCAAGACGGAGGGTCTGGAAACACCATATATTTT. Protein: CASSQDGGSGNTIYF.

This chain links TRBV6-1 with TRBJ2-7, with a weak D call TRBD1 (6 bases). Germline V gene sequence: CDR1 MNHNS, CDR2 SASEGT. There are 15 residues in the CDR3. Trimming cost V 2 bases and J 3 bases, with 14 bases left between them. The CDR3 loop is CASSESQGSFYEQYV. CDR3 nucleotides: TGTGCCAGCAGTGAAAGCCAGGGGTCATTCTACGAGCAGTACGTC.

The V call is TRBV12-3 or TRBV12-4, the J call TRBJ2-3; TRBD2 might be the D (6 bases). The CDR3 is made up of 13 amino acids. Trimming stripped 5 bases from V and 6 bases from J, with 12 bases between. The CDR3 DNA follows: TGTGCCAGCAGTCCTTTTCGGGGGGATACGCAGTATTTT. Translation: CASSPFRGDTQYF.

This clone came up a few times. The J gene is TRBJ1-4, the V gene TRBV6-5; D perhaps matches TRBD1 (6 bases). From germline, CDR1 is MNHEY and CDR2 SVGAGI. V lost 0 bases and J 5 bases, leaving 7 bases between the germline ends. The CDR3 is 14 residues long. The CDR3 here is CASSYSRGNEKLFF. In DNA, the CDR3 is TGTGCCAGCAGTTACTCCAGGGGAAATGAAAAACTGTTTTTT.

V and J are TRBV13 and TRBJ2-3; TRBD2 matches 10 bases. Per the germline V gene, CDR1 is PRHDT and CDR2 is FYEKMQ (reference sequence). V shed 2 bases, J shed 4 bases, and the junction held 3 bases outside the gene matches. This CDR3 is built from 15 residues. The chain's CDR3 is CASSLLAGVADTQYF. Written as DNA, the CDR3 is TGTGCCAGCAGCTTACTAGCGGGAGTTGCAGATACGCAGTATTTT. Together with reference TRBV13 and TRBJ2-3, the CDR3 gives the full variable domain: AAGVIQSPRHLIKEKRETATLKCYPIPRHDTVYWYQQGPGQDPQFLISFYEKMQSDKGSIPDRFSAQQFSDYHSELNMSSLELGDSALYFCASSLLAGVADTQYFGPGTRLTVL.

The chain joins TRBV11-2 to TRBJ1-1; no clear D gene. V dropped 5 bases and J dropped 1 base, with 11 bases sitting between them. The germline gives CDR1 SGHAT, CDR2 FQNNGV. The CDR3 sequence is 14 residues long. CDR3 sequence reads: CASSPTRENTEAFF. For the CDR3, the DNA is TGTGCCAGCAGCCCCACCCGGGAGAACACTGAAGCTTTCTTT.

This clone appeared once. The chain is built from TRBV19 and TRBJ1-5; D ambiguous. Germline CDR1 and CDR2: LNHDA and SQIVND (reference sequence). The CDR3 sequence is 15 residues long. V was trimmed by 7 bases and J by 0 bases, leaving 13 bases between them. The CDR3 loop reads CASKLEAPSNQPQHF. DNA for the CDR3: TGTGCCAGTAAGCTTGAGGCACCTAGCAATCAGCCCCAGCATTTT.